Below are 22 T cell receptor beta chains sequenced from a single sample in a study of blood T cells in healthy people across ages. A second PCR, run for roughly 7 to 11 cycles, used a sample-barcoded 5' primer plus a J-beta primer mix. TCRdb passed the 5' RACE reads through MiXCR, listing each CDR3 protein once. This table holds around 500,000 distinct CDR3 sequences, roughly a quarter found once. The data were also submitted as part of a second study, on T cells of mothers and their children.

Source material: blood. The receptors derive from a boy under 10 years old in good health.

The chain is built from TRBV4-1 and TRBJ2-5; no firm D call. V lost 4 bases to trimming and J lost 5 bases, with 11 bases between them. Per germline, CDR1 MGHRA and CDR2 YSYEKL. The CDR3 runs to 13 residues. Here the CDR3 DNA reads TGCGCCAGCAGCCCAAGCCCGCGGGAGACCCAGTACTTC. Its protein is CASSPSPRETQYF.

This clonotype was counted between two and nine times. The chain couples TRBV14 to TRBJ2-1; D uncertain. The J call may be wrong; the DNA end is better matched by TRBJ2-5. Germline values: CDR1 SGHDN, CDR2 FVKESK. The CDR3 has 13 residues. CDR3 loop: CASSRTYLETQYF. CDR3 bases: TGTGCCAGCAGCCGAACCTACCTGGAGACCCAGTACTTC.

V and J are TRBV20-1 and TRBJ2-3; D ambiguous. The CDR3 spans 11 residues. From germline, CDR1 is DFQATT and CDR2 SNEGSKA (reference sequence). The ends were cut back, 5 bases at V and 3 bases at J, with 6 bases in the middle. For the CDR3, the DNA is TGCAGTGCTCTGACTACAGATACGCAGTATTTT. Translated: CSALTTDTQYF.

The chain couples TRBV29-1 to TRBJ2-7; 11 positions agree with TRBD2. V lost 7 bases, J lost 1 base, and 3 bases stayed unmatched. This CDR3 has 13 amino acids. Germline CDR1 reads SQVTM; CDR2 reads ANQGSEA. The CDR3 DNA is TGCAGCGGGAGACTAGCGGGATCCTACGAGCAGTACTTC. Its protein product is CSGRLAGSYEQYF.

There are a few counts of this clonotype. One end of the junction varies from germline; a read error may be responsible. The V and J genes are TRBV7-9 and TRBJ2-5; D remains unclear. The J call is doubtful: the DNA matches TRBJ2-7 better. The germline CDR1 and CDR2 sequences are SEHNR and FQNEAQ (reference sequence). The CDR3 is 12 amino acids. CDR3: CASSLESSEQYF. The DNA for the CDR3 is TGTGCCAGCAGCTTAGAGTCCTCCGAGCAGTACTTC.

This clonotype was counted a few times. The chain uses TRBV7-3 and TRBJ2-5; D is undetermined. The J call may be faulty, since TRBJ2-1 better matches the DNA end. The germline V gene encodes CDR1 SGHTA and CDR2 FQGTGA. This CDR3 region has 14 residues. The CDR3 nucleotides are TGTGCCAGCAGCTTGGACGCACTAAACAATGAGCAGTTCTTC. Encoded protein: CASSLDALNNEQFF.

This clonotype was detected a few times. The rearrangement uses TRBV7-8 and TRBJ2-7; 7 bases align to TRBD1. J lost 0 bases, V lost 5 bases, and 10 bases had no gene match. The CDR3 covers 16 residues. Germline V lookup: CDR1 SGHVS, CDR2 FQNEAQ. The CDR3 sequence is CASSDRTGLFSYEQYF. CDR3 coding DNA: TGTGCCAGCAGCGATAGGACAGGACTTTTCTCCTACGAGCAGTACTTC.

The chain carries TRBV15 and TRBJ2-7; D gene ambiguous. Germline lookup yields CDR1 LNHNV and CDR2 YYDKDF (reference sequence). This CDR3 comprises 12 residues. Trimming removed 0 bases at V and 4 bases at J, with 4 bases between. CDR3 sequence (DNA): TGTGCCACCAGCAGAGATTTATACGAGCAGTACTTC. Encoded protein: CATSRDLYEQYF.

This clonotype was seen a handful of times. The chain carries TRBV12-3 or TRBV12-4 and TRBJ2-2; 7 nucleotides agree with TRBD1. The CDR3 loop spans 14 amino acids. V lost 7 bases, J lost 4 bases, and 6 bases stayed unmatched. CDR3 nucleotides: TGTGCCAGCAACAGGGGCGGTCTCACCGGGGAGCTGTTTTTT. Its protein is CASNRGGLTGELFF.

This clonotype was observed a handful of times. The chain joins TRBV27 to TRBJ1-5; perhaps TRBD1 as D (5 bases). The CDR3 loop spans 15 amino acids. Germline lookup yields CDR1 MNHEY and CDR2 SMNVEV (reference sequence). The V end lost 6 bases, the J end lost 2 bases, and 14 bases lay between the germline ends. The chain's CDR3 is CASSYGTGGNQPQHF. CDR3 DNA: TGTGCCAGCAGCTACGGGACCGGGGGCAATCAGCCCCAGCATTTT.

The chain carries TRBV15 and TRBJ2-3; D is unresolved. The germline CDR1 and CDR2 sequences are LNHNV and YYDKDF (reference sequence). V lost 1 base and J lost 0, with 8 bases in between. The CDR3 contains 15 residues. The CDR3 nucleotides read TGTGCCACCAGCAGAGCTGGGTATAGCACAGATACGCAGTATTTT. Protein sequence: CATSRAGYSTDTQYF.

This clonotype was seen a few times. The chain recombines TRBV20-1 with TRBJ2-2; D is perhaps TRBD1 or TRBD2 (5 bases each). Germline CDR1 DFQATT, CDR2 SNEGSKA (reference sequence). Trimming took off 6 bases at V and 0 bases at J, with 17 bases between the two ends. This CDR3 comprises 16 residues. This CDR3 reads CSAWTGRGANTGELFF. In nucleotides, the CDR3 is TGCAGTGCCTGGACGGGGCGCGGAGCGAACACCGGGGAGCTGTTTTTT.

V and J are TRBV14 and TRBJ2-5; D gene ambiguous. Germline CDR1 is SGHDN and CDR2 is FVKESK. The length of the CDR3 is 13 residues. V was pared by 1 base and J by 5 bases, with 8 bases between. The CDR3 sequence: CASSQGVVETQYF. The DNA for the CDR3 is TGTGCCAGCAGCCAAGGGGTAGTGGAGACCCAGTACTTC.

This chain connects TRBV9 to TRBJ1-2, with 8 bases fitting TRBD1. Germline V CDR1 and CDR2: SGDLS, YYNGEE. J was trimmed by 3 bases and V by 7 bases; bases with no gene match: 8. There are 14 residues in the CDR3. The CDR3 loop is CASQSTGAHYGYTF. The CDR3 region has the DNA TGTGCCAGCCAGTCGACAGGGGCGCACTATGGCTACACCTTC.

This clonotype appeared a few times. The DNA for the CDR3 is TGTGCCAGCAGTACCATAGCGGGAGTAACGAATGAGCAGTTCTTC. It yields the protein CASSTIAGVTNEQFF. The chain joins TRBV2 to TRBJ2-1, with 9 bases aligning to TRBD2. The ends lost 5 bases at V and 7 bases at J; junction bases unmatched: 9. Germline CDR1 and CDR2: SNHLY and FYNNEI. This CDR3 is built from 15 residues. The full variable domain, in which reference TRBV2 and TRBJ2-1 provide the parts outside the CDR3, is EPEVTQTPSHQVTQMGQEVILRCVPISNHLYFYWYRQILGQKVEFLVSFYNNEISEKSEIFDDQFSVERPDGSNFTLKIRSTKLEDSAMYFCASSTIAGVTNEQFFGPGTRLTVL.

The V gene is TRBV7-2, the J gene TRBJ1-2, with D uncertain. The length of the CDR3 is 14 residues. Trimming pared 8 bases from V and 2 bases from J, leaving 15 bases between. The germline gives CDR1 SGHTA, CDR2 FQGNSA. The CDR3 reads CASRRAGSNYGYTF. In DNA form, the CDR3 reads TGTGCCAGCCGCCGGGCTGGGAGCAACTATGGCTACACCTTC.

This clonotype came up a few times. The genes are TRBV29-1 and TRBJ1-3, with unresolved D. Between the trimmed V and J ends, which lost 2 bases and 0 bases, there was a span of 5 bases. There are 13 residues in the CDR3. Germline loops: CDR1 SQVTM, CDR2 ANQGSEA. The DNA of the CDR3 is TGCAGCGTTGAAACCGACTCTGGAAACACCATATATTTT. Protein: CSVETDSGNTIYF.

This clonotype was seen ten or more times. This chain uses TRBV30 with TRBJ1-6; D not resolved. V shed 1 base and J shed 9 bases, with 16 bases lying between them. Germline V gene data show CDR1 as GTSNPN and CDR2 as SVGIG (reference sequence). CDR3 length equals 15 residues. The DNA of the CDR3 is TGTGCCTGGAGTGGGAACCGGGCCTCGGGTTCACCCCTCCACTTT. Amino acids: CAWSGNRASGSPLHF.

CDR3 bases: TGTGCCAGCAGCAAACTGGGATGGTTCACAGATACGCAGTATTTT. Amino acid sequence: CASSKLGWFTDTQYF. This rearrangement joins TRBV21-1 to TRBJ2-3. TRBV21-1 is reported as a pseudogene. The CDR3 covers 15 residues.

This clonotype has more than one count but fewer than ten. The chain uses TRBV10-3 and TRBJ2-3; the D gene is possibly TRBD2 (6 bases). CDR3 length equals 15 residues. V was trimmed by 3 bases and J by 2 bases, leaving 12 bases between them. Germline CDR1 ENHRY, CDR2 SYGVKD. This CDR3 reads CAISEGTLTTDTQYF. The CDR3 region has the DNA TGTGCCATCAGTGAAGGGACTCTGACCACAGATACGCAGTATTTT.

The table lists this clonotype with a few counts. The chain has TRBV14 and TRBJ2-5, with TRBD2 identical over 11 bases. Looked up from germline, CDR1 is SGHDN and CDR2 is FVKESK. Trimming at V came to 3 bases and at J to 4 bases, leaving 16 bases not matched to a gene. The CDR3 length is 19 residues. The CDR3 sequence is CASSQRLLAGVSSTETQYF. The CDR3 DNA follows: TGTGCCAGCAGCCAGCGGTTACTAGCGGGAGTAAGTAGCACAGAGACCCAGTACTTC.

Many counts were recorded for this clonotype. The chain combines TRBV6-1 with TRBJ1-4; TRBD1 agrees at 8 bases. The V and J ends lost 3 bases and 7 bases, in that order; junction bases with no gene match: 4. Germline V gives CDR1 MNHNS, CDR2 SASEGT. The CDR3 spans 14 residues. The CDR3 DNA sequence: TGTGCCAGCAGTGATGGACAGGGTAGTGAAAAACTGTTTTTT. Translation gives CASSDGQGSEKLFF.